A single sample gave rise to the 2 T cell receptor beta chains below, sequenced in a study of blood T cell repertoires in COVID-19. The method was immunoSEQ multiplex PCR; TCRdb's version includes in-frame clones alone and lacks a portion of them. Here the sample spans around 460,000 clones, around 90% being singletons. The sequencing input was peripheral blood. Receptor source: a man aged 18 to 29 with COVID-19, enrolled during active disease.

CDR3 coding DNA: TGTGCCAGCTCACCCCTAGCGGGGAATGAGCAGTTCTTC. Its protein product is CASSPLAGNEQFF. The V gene is TRBV18, the J gene TRBJ2-1; 9 bases map to TRBD2. V was clipped by 3 bases and J by 7 bases; unmatched bases: 1. The CDR3 is 13 amino acids. Germline-derived CDR1 and CDR2 are KGHSH and LQKENI.

A few counts support this clone. The gene calls are TRBV4-1 and TRBJ1-1, with TRBD1 matching 11 bases. Per the germline V gene, CDR1 is MGHRA and CDR2 is YSYEKL. The CDR3 sequence is 15 residues long. J gave up 5 bases and V 4 bases, and 6 bases lay outside the gene matches. The CDR3 spells CASSPGQGARTEAFF. The CDR3 DNA follows: TGCGCCAGCAGCCCCGGACAGGGGGCTCGGACTGAAGCTTTCTTT.